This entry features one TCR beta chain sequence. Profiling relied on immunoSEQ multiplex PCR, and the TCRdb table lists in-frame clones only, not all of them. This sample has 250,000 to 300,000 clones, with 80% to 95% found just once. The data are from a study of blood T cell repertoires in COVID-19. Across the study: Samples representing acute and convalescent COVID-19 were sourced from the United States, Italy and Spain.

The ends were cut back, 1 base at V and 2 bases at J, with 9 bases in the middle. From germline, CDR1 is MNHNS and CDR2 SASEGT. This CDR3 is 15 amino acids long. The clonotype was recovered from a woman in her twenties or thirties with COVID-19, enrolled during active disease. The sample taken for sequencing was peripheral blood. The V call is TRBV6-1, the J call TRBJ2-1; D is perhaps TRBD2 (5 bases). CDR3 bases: TGTGCCAGCAGTGAAGTGAGGGCCACCTACAATGAGCAGTTCTTC. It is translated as CASSEVRATYNEQFF.